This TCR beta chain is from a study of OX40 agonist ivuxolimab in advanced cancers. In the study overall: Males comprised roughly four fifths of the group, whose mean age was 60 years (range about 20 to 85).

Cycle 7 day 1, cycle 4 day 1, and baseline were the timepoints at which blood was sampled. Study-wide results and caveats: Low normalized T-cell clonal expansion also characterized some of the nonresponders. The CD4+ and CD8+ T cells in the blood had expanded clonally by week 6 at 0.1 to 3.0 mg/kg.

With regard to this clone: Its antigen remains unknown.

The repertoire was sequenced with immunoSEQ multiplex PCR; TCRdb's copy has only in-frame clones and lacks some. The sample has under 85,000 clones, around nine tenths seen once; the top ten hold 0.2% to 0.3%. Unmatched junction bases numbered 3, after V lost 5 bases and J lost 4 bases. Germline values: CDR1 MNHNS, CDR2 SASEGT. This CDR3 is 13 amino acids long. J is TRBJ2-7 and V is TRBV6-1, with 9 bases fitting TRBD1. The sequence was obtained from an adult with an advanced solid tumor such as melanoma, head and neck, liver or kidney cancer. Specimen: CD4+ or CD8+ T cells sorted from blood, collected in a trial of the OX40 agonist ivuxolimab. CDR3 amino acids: CASSSGQGYEQYF. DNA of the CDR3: TGTGCCAGCAGTTCGGGACAGGGTTACGAGCAGTACTTC.